Presented here are 24 T cell receptor beta chains from one specimen sequenced in a study of T cell repertoires in aging, cancer and after chemotherapy. Rearranged V-D-J TRB sequences were amplified with a mixed TRB-A/B primer pool. Each CDR3 protein gets one entry after TCRdb re-called the multiplex PCR reads with MiXCR. This sample carries about 2,300 distinct CDR3 sequences, roughly 47% of them seen once, and the ten largest clones take about 40%. TCR beta rearrangements were amplified from peripheral blood genomic DNA. The sequencing sample was made of blood. These receptors were collected from a human donor with a solid tumor.

CDR3 sequence reads: CASSSGGVDEKLFF. The CDR3 DNA reads TGTGCCAGCAGCTCGGGGGGGGTGGATGAAAAACTGTTTTTT. V and J are TRBV5-4 and TRBJ1-4, with D possibly being TRBD1 (5 bases). Germline CDR1 SGHNT, CDR2 YYREEE (reference sequence). The CDR3 runs 14 residues. Between the trimmed V and J ends, which lost 3 bases and 6 bases, there was a span of 12 bases.

The chain uses TRBV6-6 and TRBJ2-3, with D possibly matching TRBD2 (6 bases). The CDR3 length is 15 residues. The V and J ends lost 3 bases and 3 bases respectively, with 13 bases between them. Germline assignment: CDR1 MNHNY and CDR2 SVGAGI (reference sequence). CDR3 coding DNA: TGTGCCAGCAGTTATGAGGCGGGGAGGACAGATACGCAGTATTTT. Translating it yields CASSYEAGRTDTQYF.

The genes are TRBV19 and TRBJ2-7, with 9 bases identical to TRBD1. The CDR3 spans 15 residues. Unmatched junction bases numbered 9, after V lost 7 bases and J lost 2 bases. From germline, CDR1 is LNHDA and CDR2 SQIVND (reference sequence). CDR3 amino acids: CASNHRDRAPYEQYF. The CDR3 bases are TGTGCCAGTAACCACCGGGACAGGGCACCCTACGAGCAGTACTTC.

This clonotype was seen only a few times. This chain uses TRBV29-1 with TRBJ1-4, with 9 positions matching TRBD1. V lost 3 bases to trimming and J lost 8 bases; unmatched junction nucleotides: 7. The CDR3 has 14 residues. Germline-derived CDR1 and CDR2 are SQVTM and ANQGSEA. CDR3 sequence: CSVDVTGTGEKLFF. CDR3 in DNA: TGCAGCGTTGACGTGACAGGGACAGGGGAAAAACTGTTTTTT.

This chain connects TRBV11-2 to TRBJ1-2; 8 bases agree with TRBD1. The germline CDR1 and CDR2 sequences are SGHAT and FQNNGV. Trimming cost V 6 bases and J 8 bases; bases outside gene matches: 5. This CDR3 has 12 amino acids. DNA of the CDR3: TGTGCCAGCAGGGGGACAGGAGGAGGCTACACCTTC. It yields the protein CASRGTGGGYTF.

The chain recombines TRBV6-1 with TRBJ2-5; D gene unclear. Trimming left V 5 bases short and J 4 bases short, with 14 bases between. Germline CDR1 and CDR2: MNHNS and SASEGT. There are 14 residues in the CDR3. The CDR3: CASSLYSTRETQYF. CDR3 in DNA: TGTGCCAGCAGTTTGTACAGTACCAGAGAGACCCAGTACTTC.

The table lists this clonotype with a few counts. This chain joins TRBV20-1 and TRBJ2-7; TRBD2 is a possible D gene (5 bases). The CDR3 sequence is 12 residues long. Germline V gives CDR1 DFQATT, CDR2 SNEGSKA (reference sequence). V dropped 3 bases and J dropped 5 bases, with 11 bases sitting between them. The CDR3 here is CSASASNHEQYF. CDR3 nucleotides: TGCAGTGCTAGTGCTAGCAACCACGAGCAGTACTTC.

The chain recombines TRBV6-5 with TRBJ1-2; weak D call: TRBD1 (5 bases). This CDR3 contains 15 residues. CDR1 is MNHEY, CDR2 SVGAGI, per germline. V was clipped by 7 bases and J by 4 bases, with 19 bases between them. The CDR3 loop is CASNQRQGAGYGYTF. CDR3 coding DNA: TGTGCCAGCAACCAGAGGCAGGGCGCTGGCTATGGCTACACCTTC.

This clonotype came up a few times. The chain combines TRBV6-2 or TRBV6-3 with TRBJ2-3, with D maybe TRBD2 (5 bases). The V gene's germline CDR1 is MNHEY and CDR2 SVGEGT. Trimming shortened V by 5 bases and J by 6 bases, and 6 bases separated the two germline ends. The CDR3 is 11 amino acids. CDR3 sequence (DNA): TGTGCCAGCAGTAGGGAGGATACGCAGTATTTT. Residues: CASSREDTQYF.

V gene TRBV20-1 combines with J gene TRBJ2-5; 11 positions agree with TRBD1. The CDR3 extends over 14 amino acids. V was clipped by 1 base and J by 4 bases; unmatched bases: 2. Germline lookup yields CDR1 DFQATT and CDR2 SNEGSKA (reference sequence). The CDR3 coding sequence is TGCAGTGCTAGAGGGACAGGGGGCGCAGAGACCCAGTACTTC. Amino acids: CSARGTGGAETQYF.

The chain carries TRBV12-3 or TRBV12-4 and TRBJ1-5; no reliable D call. V lost 5 bases and J 1 base, leaving 9 bases between the germline ends. The CDR3 sequence is 14 residues long. The CDR3 spells CASSGVRSNQPQHF. The DNA of the CDR3 is TGTGCCAGCAGTGGGGTGCGGAGCAATCAGCCCCAGCATTTT.

V is TRBV19 and J is TRBJ2-1, with TRBD2 identical over 9 bases. Germline V gives CDR1 LNHDA, CDR2 SQIVND (reference sequence). V trimming: 6 bases; J trimming: 9 bases; junction bases outside the gene matches: 12. This CDR3 comprises 15 residues. The CDR3 coding sequence is TGTGCCAGTAGGACTGGCGGGGGGGCCGTAGGTGAGCAGTTCTTC. Translation gives CASRTGGGAVGEQFF.

This clonotype was detected only a few times. The chain recombines TRBV19 with TRBJ2-3; possibly TRBD1 for D (6 bases). Looked up from germline, CDR1 is LNHDA and CDR2 is SQIVND (reference sequence). V shed 4 bases and J shed 1 base, with 12 bases lying between them. The CDR3 loop spans 15 amino acids. The CDR3: CASSTLQGRTDTQYF. CDR3 nucleotides: TGTGCCAGTAGTACCCTACAGGGCCGCACAGATACGCAGTATTTT.

The genes are TRBV7-2 and TRBJ2-5; 9 nucleotides match TRBD1. V trimming: 5 bases; J trimming: 2 bases; junction bases outside the gene matches: 6. The V gene's germline CDR1 is SGHTA and CDR2 FQGNSA. This CDR3 region has 15 residues. The CDR3 region is CASSTGQGGQETQYF. The CDR3 DNA reads TGTGCCAGCAGCACGGGACAGGGTGGACAAGAGACCCAGTACTTC.

This clonotype was seen only once. J is TRBJ2-5 and V is TRBV25-1; possible D gene TRBD2, 5 bases. Germline-derived CDR1 and CDR2 are MGHDK and SYGVNS. The CDR3 sequence is 12 residues long. The V and J ends lost 10 bases and 3 bases respectively, with 12 bases between them. CDR3 loop: CATRAEEETQYF. The CDR3 DNA follows: TGTGCCACAAGAGCGGAAGAAGAGACCCAGTACTTC. Combining the CDR3 with reference TRBV25-1 and TRBJ2-5 gives the whole variable domain EADIYQTPRYLVIGTGKKITLECSQTMGHDKMYWYQQDPGMELHLIHYSYGVNSTEKGDLSSESTVSRIRTEHFPLTLESARPSHTSQYLCATRAEEETQYFGPGTRLLVL.

This clonotype occurred a few times. This rearrangement joins TRBV4-3 to TRBJ1-2; TRBD1 aligns across 9 bases. V dropped 4 bases and J dropped 7; count of bases not matched to a gene: 7. The CDR3 is 14 amino acids. Per the germline V gene, CDR1 is LGHNA and CDR2 is YSLEER. CDR3 nucleotide sequence: TGCGCCAGCAGCCTCGTACAGGGGGCGACTGGCTACACCTTC. Its translation is CASSLVQGATGYTF.

The rearrangement links TRBV7-2 to TRBJ2-5; D not resolved. CDR1 SGHTA and CDR2 FQGNSA come from the germline V gene. The CDR3 has 14 amino acids. The V and J ends lost 0 bases and 5 bases respectively, with 10 bases between them. The CDR3 spells CASSLALGPETQYF. CDR3 DNA: TGTGCCAGCAGCTTAGCCTTAGGACCCGAGACCCAGTACTTC.

This clonotype has just a few counts. J is TRBJ1-2 and V is TRBV27; 7 bases match TRBD1. The length of the CDR3 is 14 residues. After removal of 6 bases from V and 4 bases from J, the junction contained 8 bases not matched to a gene. Germline CDR1 MNHEY, CDR2 SMNVEV (reference sequence). The CDR3 sequence: CASSRSGTVYGYTF. CDR3 coding DNA: TGTGCCAGCAGCCGCTCCGGGACAGTCTATGGCTACACCTTC.

The CDR3 DNA sequence: TGCAGTGCTAGGCTGGGCAATCAGCCCCAGCATTTT. Its protein product is CSARLGNQPQHF. This sequence joins TRBV20-1 and TRBJ1-5, with D uncertain. There are 12 residues in the CDR3. Trimming stripped 3 bases from V and 2 bases from J, with 5 bases between. The germline V gene encodes CDR1 DFQATT and CDR2 SNEGSKA (reference sequence).

This chain joins TRBV20-1 and TRBJ1-1; D is unresolved. CDR1 is DFQATT and CDR2 is SNEGSKA in the germline V gene (reference sequence). The CDR3 spans 14 residues. The V and J ends lost 0 bases and 5 bases respectively, with 13 bases between them. CDR3 bases: TGCAGTGCTAGAGATGTGCTGGGAGGAACTGAAGCTTTCTTT. Protein product: CSARDVLGGTEAFF.

J is TRBJ1-1 and V is TRBV5-1; D is ambiguous. CDR1 SGHRS and CDR2 YFSETQ come from the germline V gene. This CDR3 is 13 amino acids long. Trimming removed 0 bases from V and 0 bases from J, with 3 bases in between. Here the CDR3 reads CASSLDMNTEAFF. DNA of the CDR3: TGCGCCAGCAGCTTGGATATGAACACTGAAGCTTTCTTT.

J is TRBJ1-3 and V is TRBV7-2, with D perhaps TRBD1 (5 bases). This CDR3 is built from 19 residues. The ends were cut back, 3 bases at V and 4 bases at J, with 25 bases in the middle. Germline CDR1 SGHTA, CDR2 FQGNSA. The chain's CDR3 is CASSLHPGQLGYMGNTIYF. In DNA form, the CDR3 reads TGTGCCAGCAGCTTGCACCCCGGACAATTAGGTTATATGGGAAACACCATATATTTT. Complete variable domain (other parts from reference TRBV7-2 and TRBJ1-3): GAGVSQSPSNKVTEKGKDVELRCDPISGHTALYWYRQSLGQGLEFLIYFQGNSAPDKSGLPSDRFSAERTGGSVSTLTIQRTQQEDSAVYLCASSLHPGQLGYMGNTIYFGEGSWLTVV.

V is TRBV20-1 and J is TRBJ2-5; 7 bases are a match to TRBD1. Germline V CDR1 and CDR2: DFQATT, SNEGSKA (reference sequence). The CDR3 runs to 14 residues. With V trimmed by 6 bases and J by 1 base, 8 bases remained unmatched. The CDR3: CSARKTGTQETQYF. CDR3 bases: TGCAGTGCCAGGAAGACAGGGACCCAAGAGACCCAGTACTTC.

The chain carries TRBV6-1 and TRBJ1-1; D remains unclear. The length of the CDR3 is 12 residues. The germline V gene encodes CDR1 MNHNS and CDR2 SASEGT. Trimming left V 10 bases short and J 8 bases short, with 17 bases between. This CDR3 is CATAPGAVEAFF. The CDR3, as DNA: TGTGCCACCGCACCAGGTGCAGTCGAAGCTTTCTTT.